What follows are 2 T cell receptor beta chains derived from one specimen sequenced in a study of radiation and T cells in renal cell carcinoma. This table comes from immunoSEQ multiplex PCR, and its TCRdb copy is limited to in-frame clones, with some not included. This sample has more than 120,000 clones, with less than 90% found just once. Stated time point: blood 4 weeks post-SBRT, at nephrectomy. The treatment here: 15 Gy SBRT to primary tumor, nephrectomy 4 weeks later. The specimen comprised blood, sampled from a patient whose treatment included radiotherapy and nephrectomy. The source of these receptors is a woman in her forties or fifties with renal cell carcinoma.

The table lists this clone with a count of one. CDR3 sequence: CAISELPLGGGISYEQYF. The CDR3 DNA is TGTGCCATCAGTGAGTTGCCATTGGGCGGGGGGATCTCCTACGAGCAGTACTTC. The V call is TRBV10-3, the J call TRBJ2-7; 8 bases line up with TRBD2. With V trimmed by 1 base and J by 0 bases, 11 bases remained unmatched. The length of the CDR3 is 18 residues. Germline V gene lookup returns CDR1 ENHRY and CDR2 SYGVKD.

The chain carries TRBV28 and TRBJ1-1; D uncertain. Germline V lookup: CDR1 MDHEN, CDR2 SYDVKM. The V gene lost 3 bases and the J gene lost 7 bases, with 12 bases spanning the gap. CDR3 length: 13 residues. Here the CDR3 reads CASSLADPSEAFF. In DNA form, the CDR3 reads TGTGCCAGCAGTTTGGCAGACCCGAGTGAAGCTTTCTTT.